These 24 T cell receptor beta chains were all obtained from the same sample, sequenced in a study of tumor and adjacent non-tumor tissue in lung cancer. TCRbeta libraries were built with three rounds of nested PCR, modified from ARM-PCR. TCRdb reprocessed the multiplex PCR reads via MiXCR and lists one record per CDR3 protein. The table has some 200,000 distinct CDR3 sequences, around 70% seen once; the top ten hold approximately 25%. This sample's RNA came from whole unsorted tissue. The sample was lung tumor tissue. Receptors originate from a man aged 55-75 years with non-small cell lung cancer.

The J gene is TRBJ1-6, the V gene TRBV20-1; 9 bases fit TRBD1. Trimming at V came to 3 bases and at J to 8 bases, leaving 8 bases not matched to a gene. This CDR3 is 15 amino acids long. The V gene's germline CDR1 is DFQATT and CDR2 SNEGSKA (reference sequence). CDR3: CSARSGTGIYSPLHF. The CDR3 region has the DNA TGCAGTGCTAGGTCCGGGACAGGGATATATTCACCCCTCCACTTT.

Points on this clonotype: Because the CDR3 is missing its conserved closing phenylalanine or tryptophan, this is likely a read error. The rearrangement joins TRBV20-1 to TRBJ2-7; D gene uncertain. The CDR3 spans 13 residues. The germline CDR1 and CDR2 sequences are DFQATT and SNEGSKA (reference sequence). This chain's CDR3 is CIATDGRSYEQYL. CDR3 nucleotide sequence: TGCATTGCTACCGACGGTCGCTCGTACGAGCAGTACCTC.

The chain employs TRBV6-6 and TRBJ2-7; D remains ambiguous. V was cut by 2 bases and J by 2 bases, with 7 bases left in between. CDR1 and CDR2 from the germline V gene are MNHNY and SVGAGI (reference sequence). The length of the CDR3 is 13 residues. The CDR3 reads CASSYLETYEQYF. The CDR3 region has the DNA TGTGCCAGCAGTTACCTGGAGACCTACGAGCAGTACTTC.

On this clonotype: It may be a read error: a sequence one base away is much more abundant. The V gene is TRBV4-3, the J gene TRBJ2-1; D unclear. The CDR3 has 13 residues. Germline V gives CDR1 LGHNA, CDR2 YSLEER. In nucleotides, the CDR3 is TGCGCCAGCAGCCAAGATGGATACAATGGGCAGTTCTTC. Translating it yields CASSQDGYNGQFF.

The chain uses TRBV5-8 and TRBJ2-2, with 12 bases that match TRBD2. The CDR3 totals 15 residues. CDR1 SGHTS and CDR2 YDEGEE come from the germline V gene. Trimming at V came to 3 bases and at J to 12 bases, leaving 9 bases not matched to a gene. The DNA for the CDR3 is TGTGCCAGCAGCTCGAGACTAGCGGGGGAGGCAAAGCTGTTTTTT. Its translation: CASSSRLAGEAKLFF.

This clonotype was picked up one time. Sequence at one end of the junction differs from germline and may be a read error. The chain carries TRBV11-3 and TRBJ2-5; 10 positions match TRBD1. There are 15 residues in the CDR3. Germline values: CDR1 SGHNT, CDR2 YENEEA. The CDR3 reads CASNLGTGVPETQYF. CDR3 in DNA: TGTGCCAGCAACTTAGGGACAGGGGTGCCAGAGACCCAGTACTTC. The full variable domain, its missing parts supplied by reference TRBV11-3 and TRBJ2-5, is EAGVVQSPRYKIIEKKQPVAFWCNPISGHNTLYWYLQNLGQGPELLIRYENEEAVDDSQLPKDRFSAERLKGVDSTLKIQPAELGDSAVYLCASNLGTGVPETQYFGPGTRLLVL.

The rearrangement joins TRBV20-1 to TRBJ1-1; D might be TRBD1 (5 bases). The V gene's germline CDR1 is DFQATT and CDR2 SNEGSKA (reference sequence). The CDR3 totals 11 residues. CDR3 loop: CGVRVNTEAFF. For the CDR3, the DNA is TGCGGTGTCAGGGTGAACACTGAAGCTTTCTTT.

With respect to this clonotype: Germline is not matched at one junction end, which may reflect a read error. The rearrangement joins TRBV19 to TRBJ2-7, with 10 bases aligning to TRBD1. This CDR3 has 15 residues. CDR1 and CDR2 (germline): LNHDA, SQIVND (reference sequence). The CDR3 spells CASSSLDRGSYGQYF. CDR3 in DNA: TGTGCCAGTAGTTCCTTGGACAGGGGGTCCTACGGGCAGTACTTC.

With regard to this clonotype: The junction differs from germline at one of its ends, possibly a read error. CDR3 in amino acids: CASSFGSSYNPPLHF. The DNA for the CDR3 is TGTGCCAGCAGTTTTGGGAGTTCCTATAATCCACCCCTCCACTTT. V gene TRBV12-3 or TRBV12-4 combines with J gene TRBJ1-6; no reliable D call. CDR3 length: 15 amino acids.

Worth noting for this clonotype: A much larger clone differs by one base, so this may be a read error. The chain couples TRBV10-2 to TRBJ2-5, with D possibly matching TRBD2 (6 bases). The CDR3 has 17 amino acids. The germline gives CDR1 WSHSY, CDR2 SAAADI. This chain's CDR3 is CANSGSEAGRYGETQYF. The CDR3 DNA reads TGCGCCAACAGTGGATCTGAAGCAGGGAGGTACGGAGAGACCCAGTACTTC.

Points on this clonotype: Possible read error: a much larger clone is one base away. J is TRBJ1-6 and V is TRBV12-3 or TRBV12-4; a possible D gene is TRBD1 (5 bases). The CDR3 runs to 13 residues. V was pared by 8 bases and J by 4 bases, with 9 bases between. This chain's CDR3 is CASRGKYNSPLHF. CDR3 sequence (DNA): TGTGCCAGCCGGGGGAAATATAATTCACCCCTCCACTTT.

This clonotype appeared many times. This rearrangement joins TRBV20-1 to TRBJ2-7, with 9 bases lining up with TRBD2. Unmatched junction bases numbered 10, after V lost 7 bases and J lost 6 bases. CDR1 DFQATT and CDR2 SNEGSKA come from the germline V gene (reference sequence). CDR3 length equals 13 residues. CDR3 DNA: TGCAGTGTCCGTGGGCGGGAGGGCCGCGAGCAGTACTTC. It translates to CSVRGREGREQYF.

This chain joins TRBV6-1 and TRBJ1-1; 7 positions agree with TRBD1. Looked up from germline, CDR1 is MNHNS and CDR2 is SASEGT. The CDR3 sequence is 13 residues long. The J segment lost 9 bases and the V segment lost 6 bases, leaving 10 bases of the junction unmatched. The CDR3 nucleotides read TGTGCCAGCAGGACAGGGTTGAATACTAAAGCTTTCTTT. It codes for CASRTGLNTKAFF.

The rearrangement uses TRBV4-1 and TRBJ1-2; TRBD1 is a possible D gene (6 bases). The germline V gene has CDR1 MGHRA and CDR2 YSYEKL. Trimming took off 4 bases at V and 2 bases at J, with 17 bases between the two ends. This CDR3 is 16 amino acids long. CDR3 sequence: CASSPHTGRTNYGYTF. CDR3 coding DNA: TGCGCCAGCAGCCCCCATACAGGGCGAACGAACTATGGCTACACCTTC.

Regarding this clonotype: One junction end does not reproduce the germline sequence, and a read error may be involved. The chain has TRBV11-2 and TRBJ2-2; D might be TRBD1 (6 bases). CDR3 length: 16 amino acids. Germline V gene lookup returns CDR1 SGHAT and CDR2 FQNNGV. This CDR3 is CASSLEPPTSSGELLF. CDR3 DNA: TGTGCCAGCAGCTTAGAACCCCCCACTAGTTCAGGGGAGCTGCTTTTT.

The chain combines TRBV20-1 with TRBJ2-4; 8 nucleotides match TRBD2. From germline, CDR1 is DFQATT and CDR2 SNEGSKA (reference sequence). V trimming: 1 base; J trimming: 8 bases; junction bases outside the gene matches: 7. The CDR3 spans 14 residues. DNA for the CDR3: TGCAGTGCTAGAGGCGTAGCGGGGCCACACATTCAGTACTTC. This translates into CSARGVAGPHIQYF.

Turning to this clonotype: The CDR3 does not end in the conserved phenylalanine or tryptophan, so this is likely a read error. The V and J genes are TRBV11-3 and TRBJ2-7; D may be TRBD1 (6 bases). V gave up 5 bases and J gave up 5 bases, with 13 bases separating them. Germline assignment: CDR1 SGHNT and CDR2 YENEEA. The CDR3 runs to 13 residues. CDR3 nucleotides: TGTGCCAGCAGCGAGAGGGACACCCACGAGCAGTACATC. Encoded protein: CASSERDTHEQYI.

With respect to this clonotype: This may come from a read error, since a much larger clone is one base off. The J gene is TRBJ1-1, the V gene TRBV12-3 or TRBV12-4; 7 nucleotides line up with TRBD1. CDR3 size: 11 residues. V was pared by 8 bases and J by 13 bases, with 10 bases of the junction left unmatched. The CDR3, as DNA: TGTGCCAGCGGCCTAGGACAGGCCTTTTTCTTT. Translating gives CASGLGQAFFF.

Regarding this clonotype: A read error is likely, as this CDR3 ends without the conserved phenylalanine or tryptophan. The chain employs TRBV4-2 and TRBJ1-5; the D is unclear. There are 16 residues in the CDR3. Looked up from germline, CDR1 is LGHNA and CDR2 is YNFKEQ. The CDR3 bases are TGTTCCAGCAGCCAAGATAGCGGGAATAGCAACCAGCCCCAGCATCTT. It specifies CSSSQDSGNSNQPQHL.

This clonotype was counted only a few times. Here the CDR3 reads CASNRQGSAYGYTF. The CDR3 DNA is TGCGCCAGCAACCGACAGGGGAGCGCTTATGGCTACACCTTC. The chain uses TRBV10-2 and TRBJ1-2; 8 nucleotides line up with TRBD1. The ends lost 7 bases at V and 5 bases at J; junction bases unmatched: 9. Germline-derived CDR1 and CDR2 are WSHSY and SAAADI. The CDR3 length is 14 residues.

This clonotype was seen at least ten times. The V and J genes are TRBV6-1 and TRBJ2-7; D might be TRBD1 (6 bases). Trimming took off 7 bases at V and 2 bases at J, with 12 bases between the two ends. The CDR3 has 13 amino acids. From germline, CDR1 is MNHNS and CDR2 SASEGT. The CDR3 is CASIRGQTYEQYF. CDR3 coding DNA: TGTGCCAGCATCAGAGGACAGACCTACGAGCAGTACTTC.

As regards this clonotype: The junction does not match germline at one end; this may be a read error. The genes are TRBV29-1 and TRBJ2-3, with TRBD1 identical over 9 bases. The CDR3 loop spans 13 amino acids. Germline CDR1 reads SQVTM; CDR2 reads ANQGSEA. The CDR3 nucleotides read TGCAGCGCCAGGACAGGGGTCACAGATAAGCAGTATTTT. Protein: CSARTGVTDKQYF.

V and J are TRBV12-3 or TRBV12-4 and TRBJ1-1, with D perhaps matching TRBD1 (6 bases). The germline V and J ends were trimmed by 7 bases and 8 bases, with 11 bases remaining between them. This CDR3 region has 11 residues. This chain's CDR3 is CASKQGPEAFF. CDR3 coding DNA: TGTGCCAGCAAGCAGGGGCCCGAAGCTTTCTTT.

The chain recombines TRBV5-6 with TRBJ1-2; D remains ambiguous. This CDR3 has 11 amino acids. Trimming shortened V by 4 bases and J by 11 bases, and 12 bases separated the two germline ends. The germline V gene encodes CDR1 SGHDT and CDR2 YYEEEE. The CDR3 reads CASSLMYDYTF. As DNA, the CDR3 is TGTGCCAGCAGCCTGATGTATGATTACACCTTC.